This T cell receptor (beta chain) was profiled in a study of shared clonotypes between healthy human individuals. To note about this clone: The antigen remains unidentified.

Looked up from germline, CDR1 is MGHRA and CDR2 is YSYEKL. Trimming at V came to 1 base and at J to 0 bases, leaving 3 bases not matched to a gene. CDR3 length: 16 residues. Whole-study results and caveats: Incomplete sequencing of sorted subsets was indicated by rarefaction despite large depth. It was expected that sequencing depth would affect clonotype sharing among donors.

Selected positively for CCR7 and CD45RO-negative, naive CD8 cells excluded terminally differentiated effector memory CD45RA+ cells. TCRdb's copy holds only in-frame clones and misses some; the assay was immunoSEQ multiplex PCR. Of about 2 million clones in the sample, 85% to 95% were seen once. This TCR was recovered from a man aged 18 to 30 in good health. Material for sequencing was naive CD8+ T cells sorted from blood. V gene TRBV4-1 combines with J gene TRBJ2-3; 8 bases are shared with TRBD2. DNA of the CDR3: TGCGCCAGCAGCCAAGTAGCGGGGACCAGCACAGATACGCAGTATTTT. It yields the protein CASSQVAGTSTDTQYF.